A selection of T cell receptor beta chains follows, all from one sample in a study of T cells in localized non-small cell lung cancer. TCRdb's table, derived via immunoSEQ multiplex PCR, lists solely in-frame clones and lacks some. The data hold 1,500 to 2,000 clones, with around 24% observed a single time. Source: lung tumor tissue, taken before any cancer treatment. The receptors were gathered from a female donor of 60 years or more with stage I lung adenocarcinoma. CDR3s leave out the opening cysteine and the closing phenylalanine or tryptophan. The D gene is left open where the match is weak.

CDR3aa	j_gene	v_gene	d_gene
ASSLLLGLGNTIY	TRBJ1-3	TRBV19	-
ATSRDLAGVITDTQY	TRBJ2-3	TRBV15	TRBD2
ASSIYAGGPDTQY	TRBJ2-3	TRBV19	TRBD2
ASSRTGDQETQY	TRBJ2-5	TRBV18	TRBD1
ASSLIGTVDGYT	TRBJ1-2	TRBV28	-
SFLRDVNEKLF	TRBJ1-4	TRBV29-1	-
ASSSPASGRTDTQY	TRBJ2-3	TRBV28	TRBD2
ASSFTGTGPYEQY	TRBJ2-7	TRBV5-1	TRBD1
ASSPPGLAGYTGELF	TRBJ2-2	TRBV18	TRBD2
ASSRTGTNYGYT	TRBJ1-2	TRBV19	TRBD1
ASSQDRVYGYT	TRBJ1-2	TRBV4-1	-
SVVREFSDGYT	TRBJ1-2	TRBV29-1	-
ASSSSRSSYEQY	TRBJ2-7	TRBV14	-